The sequence of this T cell receptor (beta chain) was determined in a study of blood T cell repertoires in COVID-19. On the study more broadly: PBMCs, B-cell-depleted T cells, or T cells were the source of the cDNA or gDNA that made up the material.

Germline loops: CDR1 SGHDT, CDR2 YYEEEE. V gave up 0 bases and J gave up 2 bases; unmatched junction bases: 5. CDR3 length: 16 residues. Original data processing: Reference gene primer amplification gave nucleated cell count estimates. The protocol was immunoSEQ multiplex PCR, while the TCRdb copy is restricted to in-frame clones and leaves out a portion. D and trimming were read from the DNA, whereas the V and J calls and clone size are those reported in that table. The data hold about 190,000 clones, with less than 90% observed a single time. Clinical histories supplied by participants themselves formed the basis of cohort assignment. During the 2 weeks before they entered the study, exposed participants had met someone with a PCR-confirmed or clinician-diagnosed COVID-19 case.

This TCR derives from a woman between 25 and 40 years old who had been exposed to COVID-19. The chain couples TRBV5-6 to TRBJ2-3; 8 positions agree with TRBD2. Sequencing input: PBMCs or T cells enriched from blood (not recorded which). Written as DNA, the CDR3 is TGTGCCAGCAGCTTGGAAGCGGGGGAGCCCACAGATACGCAGTATTTT. Protein product: CASSLEAGEPTDTQYF.